This T cell receptor (beta chain) was sequenced in a study of blood T cell repertoires in COVID-19. Study as a whole: T cells, B-cell-depleted T cells, or PBMCs supplied cDNA or gDNA.

Here immunoSEQ multiplex PCR was the method, and the copy in TCRdb shows in-frame clones only, minus some. This table holds about 150,000 clones, about four fifths found once. This CDR3 contains 14 residues. V shed 4 bases, J shed 3 bases, and the junction held 4 bases outside the gene matches. Germline V gives CDR1 SGHRS, CDR2 YFSETQ. Sequencing was carried out using peripheral blood. This receptor was taken from a woman in her fifties or sixties with acute or convalescent COVID-19. The chain links TRBV5-1 to TRBJ1-3, with TRBD1 identical over 7 bases. The CDR3 sequence is CASSPGQVGNTIYF. The CDR3 nucleotides read TGCGCCAGCAGCCCAGGACAGGTTGGAAACACCATATATTTT.